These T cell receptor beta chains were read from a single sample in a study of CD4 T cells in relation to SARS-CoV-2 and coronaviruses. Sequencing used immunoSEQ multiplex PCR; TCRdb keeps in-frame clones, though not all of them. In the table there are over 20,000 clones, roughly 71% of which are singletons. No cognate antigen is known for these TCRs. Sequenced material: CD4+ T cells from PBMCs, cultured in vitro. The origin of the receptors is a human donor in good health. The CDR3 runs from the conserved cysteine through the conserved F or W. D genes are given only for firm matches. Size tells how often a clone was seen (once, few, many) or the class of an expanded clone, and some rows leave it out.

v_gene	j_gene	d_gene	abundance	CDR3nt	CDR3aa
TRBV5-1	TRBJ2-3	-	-	TGCGCCAGCAGCTTGGACGGGAGCGTTAGCACAGATACGCAGTATTTT	CASSLDGSVSTDTQYF
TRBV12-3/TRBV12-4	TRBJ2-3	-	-	TGTGCCAGCAGTTTTAGCACAGATACGCAGTATTTT	CASSFSTDTQYF
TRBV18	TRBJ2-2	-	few	TGTGCCAGCTCATCCACTTACACCGGGGAGCTGTTTTTT	CASSSTYTGELFF
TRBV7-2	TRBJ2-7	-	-	TGTGCCAGCAGCTTCTACAGGGACAACGAGCAGTACTTC	CASSFYRDNEQYF
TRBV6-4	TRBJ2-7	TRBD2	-	TGTGCCAGCAGTGACTGGGGGACTAGGAACTACGAGCAGTACTTC	CASSDWGTRNYEQYF
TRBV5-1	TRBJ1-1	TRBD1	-	TGCGCCAGCAGCCCTTTTGACAGGGATACTGAAGCTTTCTTT	CASSPFDRDTEAFF
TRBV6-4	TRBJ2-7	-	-	TGTGCCAGCAGCGAACAGGGTGGTTTAGACGAGCAGTACTTC	CASSEQGGLDEQYF
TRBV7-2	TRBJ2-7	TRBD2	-	TGTGCCAGCAGCCCCAACCCTAGCGGGAGCTCCTACGAGCAGTACTTC	CASSPNPSGSSYEQYF
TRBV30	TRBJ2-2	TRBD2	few	TGTGCCTGGAGTGGCATAGCGGGAGTCACCGGGGAGCTGTTTTTT	CAWSGIAGVTGELFF
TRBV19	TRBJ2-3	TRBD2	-	TGTGCCAGTAGTAGGCCCCCGGCGGGGGTGAGCACAGATACGCAGTATTTT	CASSRPPAGVSTDTQYF
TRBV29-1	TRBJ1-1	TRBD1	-	TGCAGCGGCGGACAGGTGGGCACTGAAGCTTTCTTT	CSGGQVGTEAFF
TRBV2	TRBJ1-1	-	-	TGTGCCAGCAGTGATTCAGGGATGAACACTGAAGCTTTCTTT	CASSDSGMNTEAFF
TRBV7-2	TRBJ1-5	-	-	TGTGCCAGCAGCTACAGGATGAACCAGCCCCAGCATTTT	CASSYRMNQPQHF
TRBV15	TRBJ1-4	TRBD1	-	TGTGCCACCAGCAGAGATTATCATACAGGGGCTCAATCAGCAACTAATGAAAAACTGTTTTTT	CATSRDYHTGAQSATNEKLFF
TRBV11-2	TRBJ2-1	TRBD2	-	TGTGCCAGCAGCCTGACGGGGGGGCCGGGAGCCAATGAGCAGTTCTTC	CASSLTGGPGANEQFF